These T cell receptor beta chains were read from a single sample in a study of T cell repertoires in cytomegalovirus infection. TCRdb recomputed calls from the reads with MiXCR, one row per CDR3 protein. The sample lists some 450,000 distinct CDR3 sequences, about a third occurring once. The sequencing input was PBMCs. These receptors all stem from a human donor in good health (CMV status not recorded). Some clones in this sample may be carry-over from other donors' samples. Both conserved end residues are part of each CDR3. The D gene is left open where the match is weak. The size of a clone is reported for some rows only, either as once, few or many, or as a class for expanded clones.

d_call: NA; j_call: TRBJ1-6; v_call: TRBV2; clone_size: few; cdr3_aa: CASSELTALHF; cdr3_nt: TGTGCCAGCAGTGAACTGACAGCCCTCCACTTT
d_call: TRBD1; j_call: TRBJ1-5; v_call: TRBV30; clone_size: many; cdr3_aa: CAWSSQGVNNQPQHF; cdr3_nt: TGTGCCTGGAGTAGTCAGGGGGTAAACAATCAGCCCCAGCATTTT
d_call: TRBD1; j_call: TRBJ2-2; v_call: TRBV7-6; clone_size: many; cdr3_aa: CASRAGGAAGELFF; cdr3_nt: TGTGCCAGCAGGGCAGGGGGCGCCGCCGGGGAGCTGTTTTTT
d_call: NA; j_call: TRBJ2-2; v_call: TRBV27; clone_size: NA; cdr3_aa: CASSLAQTAGELFF; cdr3_nt: TGTGCCAGCAGTTTAGCACAGACGGCCGGGGAGCTGTTTTTT
d_call: NA; j_call: TRBJ1-1; v_call: TRBV9; clone_size: NA; cdr3_aa: CASSIQGYTEAFF; cdr3_nt: TGTGCCAGCAGCATTCAGGGGTACACTGAAGCTTTCTTT
d_call: TRBD2; j_call: TRBJ2-7; v_call: TRBV4-1; clone_size: few; cdr3_aa: CASSQTLAGGYEQYF; cdr3_nt: TGCGCCAGCAGCCAGACACTAGCGGGGGGATACGAGCAGTACTTC
d_call: NA; j_call: TRBJ2-5; v_call: TRBV7-9; clone_size: many; cdr3_aa: CASSLGDYQETQYF; cdr3_nt: TGTGCCAGCAGCTTAGGGGACTACCAAGAGACCCAGTACTTC
d_call: NA; j_call: TRBJ2-7; v_call: TRBV7-2; clone_size: once; cdr3_aa: CASRPDSAPGREQYF; cdr3_nt: TGTGCCAGCAGACCTGACAGCGCTCCTGGCCGCGAGCAGTACTTC
d_call: NA; j_call: TRBJ2-3; v_call: TRBV6-2/TRBV6-3; clone_size: few; cdr3_aa: CASSYSSNWVGQKATQYF; cdr3_nt: TGTGCCAGCAGTTACTCGAGTAACTGGGTAGGGCAGAAGGCTACGCAGTATTTT
d_call: TRBD1; j_call: TRBJ1-3; v_call: TRBV7-2; clone_size: many; cdr3_aa: CASSLGTWTGVGNTIYF; cdr3_nt: TGTGCCAGCAGCTTAGGGACCTGGACAGGGGTTGGAAACACCATATATTTT
d_call: NA; j_call: TRBJ2-1; v_call: TRBV7-2; clone_size: once; cdr3_aa: CASSLVGGNNEQFF; cdr3_nt: TGTGCCAGCAGCTTGGTTGGGGGCAACAATGAGCAGTTCTTC
d_call: TRBD2; j_call: TRBJ2-7; v_call: TRBV12-3/TRBV12-4; clone_size: many; cdr3_aa: CASSPALIGLAGYEQYF; cdr3_nt: TGTGCCAGCAGTCCCGCGTTGATAGGACTAGCGGGGTACGAGCAGTACTTC
d_call: NA; j_call: TRBJ1-1; v_call: TRBV6-1; clone_size: NA; cdr3_aa: CASSVPLPGWTEAFF; cdr3_nt: TGTGCCAGCAGTGTTCCTCTTCCAGGGTGGACTGAAGCTTTCTTT
d_call: NA; j_call: TRBJ2-5; v_call: TRBV6-5; clone_size: few; cdr3_aa: CASSSGTQQETQYF; cdr3_nt: TGTGCCAGCAGTTCCGGGACCCAGCAAGAGACCCAGTACTTC
d_call: NA; j_call: TRBJ2-2; v_call: TRBV7-9; clone_size: NA; cdr3_aa: CASSLVSGGGELFF; cdr3_nt: TGTGCCAGCAGCTTAGTTTCCGGAGGCGGGGAGCTGTTTTTT
d_call: TRBD2; j_call: TRBJ2-5; v_call: TRBV5-1; clone_size: NA; cdr3_aa: CASSLDRTSGFGEETQYF; cdr3_nt: TGCGCCAGCAGCTTGGACCGGACTAGCGGATTCGGGGAAGAGACCCAGTACTTC
d_call: NA; j_call: TRBJ1-2; v_call: TRBV12-3/TRBV12-4; clone_size: NA; cdr3_aa: CASSLGPPAYGYTF; cdr3_nt: TGTGCCAGCAGTTTAGGTCCGCCTGCCTATGGCTACACCTTC
d_call: TRBD1; j_call: TRBJ1-1; v_call: TRBV5-1; clone_size: NA; cdr3_aa: CASSLQGADMKTEAFF; cdr3_nt: TGCGCCAGCAGCCTACAGGGGGCAGACATGAAGACTGAAGCTTTCTTT
d_call: NA; j_call: TRBJ2-6; v_call: TRBV29-1; clone_size: once; cdr3_aa: CSVVQGFSGANVLTF; cdr3_nt: TGCAGCGTTGTACAGGGTTTCTCTGGGGCCAACGTCCTGACTTTC
d_call: NA; j_call: TRBJ1-4; v_call: TRBV12-3/TRBV12-4; clone_size: many; cdr3_aa: CASSLHGGGEKLFF; cdr3_nt: TGTGCCAGCAGTTTACACGGGGGAGGAGAAAAACTGTTTTTT